Listed here is a single T cell receptor beta chain. Its antigen remains unidentified. A much larger clone differs by one base, so this may be a read error. Trimming stripped 9 bases from V and 8 bases from J, with 21 bases between. The CDR3 sequence is 15 residues long. Germline CDR1 and CDR2: SGHRS and YFSETQ. The data are from a study of CD8+CD57+ T cells in acquired aplastic anemia. Notes on the study in general: Roughly 28 was the count of CD8+ CDR3 sequences that patients shared with controls. Patients and healthy controls showed no significant CD8+ Simpson's diversity difference.

CD8+CD57+ cell expansion, shown by flow cytometry, had occurred in the patients selected for sequencing. No therapy had been given to the patients at the time of blood sampling. Genomic DNA served as template for TCR beta VDJ and CDR3 profiling. TCRdb processed the reads anew with MiXCR; each CDR3 protein has one entry. The profile shows under 500,000 distinct CDR3 sequences, roughly 34% of them singletons. The chain combines TRBV5-1 with TRBJ1-6; possible D gene TRBD1, 5 bases. The source is a human donor with aplastic anemia. Specimen: sorted CD4+, CD8+, or CD8+CD57+ T cells (not recorded which) from PBMCs. This CDR3 reads CANREQEARDSPLHF. CDR3 nucleotides: TGCGCCAACCGAGAACAGGAAGCGCGTGATTCACCCCTCCACTTT.